This T cell receptor beta chain was identified in a study of blood T cell repertoires in COVID-19. As for the study in general: The analysed material was cDNA or gDNA that came from T cells, B-cell-depleted T cells, or PBMCs.

The CDR3 consists of 16 residues. J gave up 6 bases and V 2 bases, and 8 bases lay outside the gene matches. Germline CDR1 reads SGDLS; CDR2 reads YYNGEE. Per the original data handling: Researchers report that nucleated cell counts were estimated from reference gene primer amplification. TCRdb's copy holds only in-frame clones and misses some; the assay was immunoSEQ multiplex PCR. That table gives V, J and clone size, and the DNA gave D and trimming. The sample includes some 65,000 clones, roughly 77% of them seen just once. Source material: peripheral blood. This TCR came from a human donor in a cohort sampled during active COVID-19. The J gene is TRBJ2-2, the V gene TRBV9, with TRBD2 identical over 9 bases. The CDR3 loop is CASSVGGSGSSGELFF. The CDR3 DNA is TGTGCCAGCAGCGTTGGGGGTAGCGGGAGCTCCGGGGAGCTGTTTTTT. Full variable domain (outside the CDR3, taken from reference TRBV9 and TRBJ2-2): DSGVTQTPKHLITATGQRVTLRCSPRSGDLSVYWYQQSLDQGLQFLIQYYNGEERAKGNILERFSAQQFPDLHSELNLSSLELGDSALYFCASSVGGSGSSGELFFGEGSRLTVL.